The clone carrying this TCR beta chain was detected once. No antigen is known for it. Primed by a sample-barcoded 5' primer and a J-beta primer mix, a second PCR proceeded for about 6 to 11 cycles. TCRdb re-called the 5' RACE reads through MiXCR, storing one row per CDR3 protein. This table has about 640,000 distinct CDR3 sequences, roughly 30% appearing once. These data are taken from a study of blood T cells in healthy people across ages. Overall study context: About one barcoded beta molecule per two T cells was captured by template switching. Study observations and caveats: Across samples, TCR beta diversity tracked strongly with naive T cell percentage.

The extraction recovered at least 5 micrograms of total RNA per sample. Trimming took off 0 bases at V and 5 bases at J, with 16 bases between the two ends. In germline, CDR1 is SGHRS, CDR2 YFSETQ. This CDR3 has 16 residues. The chain recombines TRBV5-1 with TRBJ2-3; the D gene is possibly TRBD2 (7 bases). Sequencing input: blood. The sequence came from a woman of 80 years or more in good health. CDR3 sequence reads: CASSLEVARGGDTQYF. In DNA, the CDR3 is TGCGCCAGCAGCTTGGAGGTCGCTAGGGGGGGAGATACGCAGTATTTT. The complete variable domain, with remaining parts taken from reference TRBV5-1 and TRBJ2-3, reads KAGVTQTPRYLIKTRGQQVTLSCSPISGHRSVSWYQQTPGQGLQFLFEYFSETQRNKGNFPGRFSGRQFSNSRSEMNVSTLELGDSALYLCASSLEVARGGDTQYFGPGTRLTVL.